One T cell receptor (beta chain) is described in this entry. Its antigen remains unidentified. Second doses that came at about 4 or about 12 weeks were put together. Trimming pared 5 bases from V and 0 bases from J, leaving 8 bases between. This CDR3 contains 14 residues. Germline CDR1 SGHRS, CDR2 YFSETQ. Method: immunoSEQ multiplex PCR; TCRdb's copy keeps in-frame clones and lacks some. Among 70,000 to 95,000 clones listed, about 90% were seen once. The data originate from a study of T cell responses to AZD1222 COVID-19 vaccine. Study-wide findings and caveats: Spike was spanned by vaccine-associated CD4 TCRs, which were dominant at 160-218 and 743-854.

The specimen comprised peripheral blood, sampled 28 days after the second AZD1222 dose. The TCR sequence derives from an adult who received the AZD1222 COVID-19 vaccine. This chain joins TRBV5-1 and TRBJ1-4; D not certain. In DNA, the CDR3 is TGCGCCAGCAGGGGCCAACCAACTAATGAAAAACTGTTTTTT. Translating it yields CASRGQPTNEKLFF.